This T cell receptor beta chain was documented in a study of cytomegalovirus exposure and HLA in healthy donors. Primers included in the PCR were 60 Vbeta and 13 Jbeta primers. Produced via immunoSEQ multiplex PCR; TCRdb's table is partial and in-frame only. The table lists more than 85,000 clones, roughly 78% of them singletons. CDR3 length equals 15 residues. V lost 5 bases and J lost 0, with 11 bases in between. Germline CDR1 is MDHEN and CDR2 is SYDVKM. This clone was picked up one time. The receptor comes from a woman in her 30s in good health and CMV-seronegative. V is TRBV28 and J is TRBJ1-3, with D perhaps matching TRBD1 (5 bases). The specimen was PBMCs. The CDR3 loop is CASSGGGSSGNTIYF. CDR3 DNA: TGTGCCAGCAGTGGGGGGGGTAGCTCTGGAAACACCATATATTTT.